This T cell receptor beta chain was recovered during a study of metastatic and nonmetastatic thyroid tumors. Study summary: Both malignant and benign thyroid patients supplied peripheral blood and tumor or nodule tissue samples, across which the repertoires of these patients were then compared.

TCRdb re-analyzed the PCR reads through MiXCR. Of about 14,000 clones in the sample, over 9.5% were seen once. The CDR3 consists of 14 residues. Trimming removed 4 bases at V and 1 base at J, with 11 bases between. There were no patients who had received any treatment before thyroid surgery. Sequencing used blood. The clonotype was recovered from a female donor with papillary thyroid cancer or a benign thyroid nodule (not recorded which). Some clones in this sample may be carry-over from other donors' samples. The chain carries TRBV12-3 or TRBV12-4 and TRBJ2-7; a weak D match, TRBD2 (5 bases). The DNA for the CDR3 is TGTGCCAGCAGTTCAAGACCGGGGTCCTACGAGCAGTACTTC. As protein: CASSSRPGSYEQYF.